These 17 T cell receptor beta chains were all obtained from the same sample, sequenced in a study of T-cell reconstitution after alpha-beta-depleted transplantation in children. Preparation of the TCRbeta library was carried out with unique molecular identifiers. TCRdb reprocessed the PCR reads via MiXCR and lists one record per CDR3 protein. The data contain hundreds of thousands of distinct CDR3 sequences, about 9.9% of them singletons. The starting material was peripheral blood, obtained 180 days after TCRalphabeta/CD19-depleted stem cell transplant. These receptors all stem from a male patient aged 2-9 years who had a stem cell transplant for chronic granulomatous disease, so the T cells may come from the graft donor.

Note on this clonotype: This may be a read error, as it is one base from a much larger clone. The chain uses TRBV10-1 and TRBJ2-3; 7 nucleotides align to TRBD1. In germline, CDR1 is WNHNN, CDR2 SYGVQD (reference sequence). V shed 11 bases, J shed 1 base, and the junction held 6 bases outside the gene matches. CDR3 length equals 13 residues. CDR3 DNA: TGCGCCGGCAATGGACAGGGCACAGATACGCAGTATTTT. Translated, it gives CAGNGQGTDTQYF.

This clonotype was seen many times. The J gene is TRBJ2-5, the V gene TRBV25-1; weak D call: TRBD2 (5 bases). Germline assignment: CDR1 MGHDK and CDR2 SYGVNS. V gave up 4 bases and J gave up 12 bases, with 18 bases separating them. The length of the CDR3 is 13 residues. The CDR3 sequence: CASSAATGSEKYF. Here the CDR3 DNA reads TGTGCCAGCAGTGCTGCTACGGGGTCCGAGAAGTACTTC.

A remark on this clonotype: A much larger clone lies one base from this, so it may be a read error. This rearrangement joins TRBV20-1 to TRBJ1-5; 7 bases agree with TRBD1. Germline CDR1 and CDR2: DFQATT and SNEGSKA (reference sequence). The CDR3 consists of 14 residues. CDR3 loop: CRANQGGSNQPQHF. CDR3 DNA: TGCAGAGCTAACCAGGGGGGAAGCAATCAGCCCCAGCATTTT.

There are many counts of this clonotype. This rearrangement joins TRBV4-3 to TRBJ2-1, with D hard to call. This CDR3 has 13 residues. Germline lookup yields CDR1 LGHNA and CDR2 YSLEER. Trimming stripped 0 bases from V and 9 bases from J, with 9 bases between. In DNA, the CDR3 is TGCGCCAGCAGCCAAGACCCCCGAAGTGAGCAGTTCTTC. Translating gives CASSQDPRSEQFF.

This clonotype has at least ten counts. The rearrangement uses TRBV20-1 and TRBJ2-3; no firm D call. V shed 6 bases and J shed 0 bases, with 10 bases lying between them. CDR3 size: 13 residues. Germline-derived CDR1 and CDR2 are DFQATT and SNEGSKA (reference sequence). The CDR3 bases are TGCAGTGCGGCGTCTTCTAGCACAGATACGCAGTATTTT. Translating it yields CSAASSSTDTQYF.

This clonotype came up many times. V and J are TRBV20-1 and TRBJ2-7; D possibly corresponds to TRBD2 (6 bases). Germline loops: CDR1 DFQATT, CDR2 SNEGSKA (reference sequence). Trimming shortened V by 5 bases and J by 5 bases, and 16 bases separated the two germline ends. This CDR3 region has 13 residues. CDR3: CSAFAGSSDEQYF. Here the CDR3 DNA reads TGCAGTGCTTTTGCGGGATCTTCTGACGAGCAGTACTTC.

At least ten counts were recorded for this clonotype. The rearrangement links TRBV4-3 to TRBJ2-1; 7 bases are shared with TRBD1. The length of the CDR3 is 15 residues. The germline CDR1 and CDR2 sequences are LGHNA and YSLEER. V shed 0 bases and J 3 bases; nucleotides not matched to a gene: 2. The CDR3 is CASSQDSGGYNEQFF. The DNA for the CDR3 is TGCGCCAGCAGCCAAGATTCAGGGGGCTACAATGAGCAGTTCTTC.

This clonotype was counted many times. This chain joins TRBV10-3 and TRBJ2-7; D uncertain. V was shortened by 0 bases and J by 3 bases, with 9 bases between the two germline ends. The V gene's germline CDR1 is ENHRY and CDR2 SYGVKD. The CDR3 is made up of 14 amino acids. CDR3 bases: TGTGCCATCAGTGAGTCCGGCAGTTACTACGAGCAGTACTTC. It translates to CAISESGSYYEQYF.

This clonotype was recorded at least ten times. This sequence joins TRBV12-3 or TRBV12-4 and TRBJ2-2, with D tentatively TRBD2 (5 bases). Trimming took off 5 bases at V and 4 bases at J, with 8 bases between the two ends. The CDR3 runs to 13 residues. The CDR3 nucleotides read TGTGCCAGCAGTCTCCGGGGCACCGGGGAGCTGTTTTTT. Its translation is CASSLRGTGELFF.

This clonotype showed up many times. The V call is TRBV20-1, the J call TRBJ2-5; D is possibly TRBD1 or TRBD2 (5 bases each). V gave up 7 bases and J gave up 6 bases, with 18 bases separating them. The CDR3 has 13 amino acids. Germline CDR1 is DFQATT and CDR2 is SNEGSKA (reference sequence). In DNA, the CDR3 is TGCAGTGGCAAGCAGAGGGGATGGAAGACCCAGTACTTC. Translating gives CSGKQRGWKTQYF.

This clonotype has ten or more counts. The chain links TRBV4-3 to TRBJ2-7; 9 positions match TRBD1. Germline V gives CDR1 LGHNA, CDR2 YSLEER. CDR3 size: 14 residues. V dropped 5 bases and J dropped 2; count of bases not matched to a gene: 4. CDR3 bases: TGCGCCAGCAGCACACGGACAGGGGCCTACGAGCAGTACTTC. The encoded protein is CASSTRTGAYEQYF.

On this clonotype itself: A much larger clone lies one base from this, so it may be a read error. This CDR3 fails to terminate in the conserved phenylalanine or tryptophan, so it likely reflects a read error. V gene TRBV25-1 combines with J gene TRBJ2-7; TRBD2 might be the D (6 bases). The CDR3 is 16 amino acids. Deletions cut 0 bases from V and 7 bases from J, with 19 bases between. The germline CDR1 and CDR2 sequences are MGHDK and SYGVNS. The CDR3, as DNA: TGTGCCAGCAGTGAATATGGGGACGCGGGATCGAGGGAGCAGTACATC. Translation: CASSEYGDAGSREQYI.

This clonotype was detected ten times or more. Here the CDR3 omits its conserved ending phenylalanine or tryptophan, so a read error is the likely source. J is TRBJ1-6 and V is TRBV12-3 or TRBV12-4; 8 bases are shared with TRBD1. The CDR3 has 15 residues. V lost 3 bases and J lost 9; bases outside the gene matches: 7. The CDR3: CASSLAGGLGSPLHL. The CDR3 DNA is TGTGCCAGCAGTTTGGCAGGGGGCTTGGGTTCACCCCTCCACCTT.

Ten or more counts support this clonotype. The rearrangement joins TRBV6-1 to TRBJ1-6; D unclear. Trimming pared 5 bases from V and 7 bases from J, leaving 12 bases between. There are 14 residues in the CDR3. Germline assignment: CDR1 MNHNS and CDR2 SASEGT. The DNA for the CDR3 is TGTGCCAGCAGTCCCACACTGTTCAATTCACCCCTCCACTTT. Translating gives CASSPTLFNSPLHF.

This clonotype was recorded at least ten times. The chain uses TRBV28 and TRBJ2-2, with 8 bases that match TRBD1. The CDR3 contains 17 residues. The germline V gene has CDR1 MDHEN and CDR2 SYDVKM. After removal of 6 bases from V and 2 bases from J, the junction contained 11 bases not matched to a gene. CDR3 protein: CASRINTGGLNTGELFF. The DNA of the CDR3 is TGTGCCAGCAGGATTAATACAGGGGGTTTAAACACCGGGGAGCTGTTTTTT. The full variable domain, completed using reference TRBV28 and TRBJ2-2, is DVKVTQSSRYLVKRTGEKVFLECVQDMDHENMFWYRQDPGLGLRLIYFSYDVKMKEKGDIPEGYSVSREKKERFSLILESASTNQTSMYLCASRINTGGLNTGELFFGEGSRLTVL.

Comment on this clonotype: It may be a read error: a sequence one base away is much more abundant. V and J are TRBV6-1 and TRBJ2-1, with D hard to call. CDR3 length equals 14 residues. CDR1 MNHNS and CDR2 SASEGT come from the germline V gene. The CDR3 DNA sequence: TGTGCCAGCAGTGCGGTCTTGCCATACAATGAGCAGTCCTTC. Its translation is CASSAVLPYNEQSF.

This clonotype was seen a few times. The chain is built from TRBV28 and TRBJ2-3; 11 nucleotides align to TRBD2. The germline V gene has CDR1 MDHEN and CDR2 SYDVKM. V shed 8 bases, J shed 5 bases, and the junction held 3 bases outside the gene matches. This CDR3 is 13 amino acids long. CDR3 protein: CASSLAGEDTQYF. The CDR3, as DNA: TGTGCCAGCTCACTAGCGGGAGAAGATACGCAGTATTTT. Full variable domain (remainder filled in from reference TRBV28 and TRBJ2-3): DVKVTQSSRYLVKRTGEKVFLECVQDMDHENMFWYRQDPGLGLRLIYFSYDVKMKEKGDIPEGYSVSREKKERFSLILESASTNQTSMYLCASSLAGEDTQYFGPGTRLTVL.